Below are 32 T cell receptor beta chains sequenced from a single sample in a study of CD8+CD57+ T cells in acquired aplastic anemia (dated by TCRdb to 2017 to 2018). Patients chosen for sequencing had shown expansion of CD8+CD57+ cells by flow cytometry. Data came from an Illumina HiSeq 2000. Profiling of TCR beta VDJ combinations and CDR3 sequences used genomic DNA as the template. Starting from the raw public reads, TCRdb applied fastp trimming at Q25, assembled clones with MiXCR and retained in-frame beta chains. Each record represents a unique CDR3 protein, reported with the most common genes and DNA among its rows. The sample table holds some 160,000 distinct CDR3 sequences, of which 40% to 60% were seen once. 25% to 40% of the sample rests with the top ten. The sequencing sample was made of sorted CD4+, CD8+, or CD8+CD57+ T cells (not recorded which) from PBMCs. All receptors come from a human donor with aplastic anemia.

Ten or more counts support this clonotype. The CDR3 coding sequence is TGTGCCAGCAGCGTAGGACTGTCTAGCACAGATACGCAGTATTTT. Translated: CASSVGLSSTDTQYF. This sequence joins TRBV9 and TRBJ2-3; unclear D gene. This CDR3 has 15 amino acids. V was trimmed by 0 bases and J by 0 bases, leaving 8 bases between them. Germline V lookup: CDR1 SGDLS, CDR2 YYNGEE. Based on the CDR3 plus reference TRBV9 and TRBJ2-3, the full variable domain is DSGVTQTPKHLITATGQRVTLRCSPRSGDLSVYWYQQSLDQGLQFLIQYYNGEERAKGNILERFSAQQFPDLHSELNLSSLELGDSALYFCASSVGLSSTDTQYFGPGTRLTVL.

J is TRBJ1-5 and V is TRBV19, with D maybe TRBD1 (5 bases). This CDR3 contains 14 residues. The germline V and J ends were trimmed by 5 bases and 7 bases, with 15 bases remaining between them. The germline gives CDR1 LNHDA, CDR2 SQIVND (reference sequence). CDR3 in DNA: TGTGCCAGTAGTGGGGGATCGGGAACCCAGCCCCAGCATTTT. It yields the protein CASSGGSGTQPQHF.

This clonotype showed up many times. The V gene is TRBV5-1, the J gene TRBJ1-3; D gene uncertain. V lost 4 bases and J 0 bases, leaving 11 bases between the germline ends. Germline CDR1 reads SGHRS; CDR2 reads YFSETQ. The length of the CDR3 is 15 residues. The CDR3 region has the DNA TGCGCCAGCAGCGTACCCCTGAGCTCTGGAAACACCATATATTTT. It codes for CASSVPLSSGNTIYF.

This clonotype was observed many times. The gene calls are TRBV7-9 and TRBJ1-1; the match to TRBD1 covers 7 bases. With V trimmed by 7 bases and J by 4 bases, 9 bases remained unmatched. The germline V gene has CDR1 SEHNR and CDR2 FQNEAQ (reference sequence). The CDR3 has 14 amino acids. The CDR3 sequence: CASNDRVGSTEAFF. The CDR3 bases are TGTGCCAGCAACGACAGGGTTGGGAGCACTGAAGCTTTCTTT.

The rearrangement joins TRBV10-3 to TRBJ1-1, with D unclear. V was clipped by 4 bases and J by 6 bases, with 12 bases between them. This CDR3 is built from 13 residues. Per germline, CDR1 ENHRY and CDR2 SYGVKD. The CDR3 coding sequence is TGTGCCATCAGTGGTGACCAAGTCTCTGAAGCTTTCTTT. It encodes CAISGDQVSEAFF.

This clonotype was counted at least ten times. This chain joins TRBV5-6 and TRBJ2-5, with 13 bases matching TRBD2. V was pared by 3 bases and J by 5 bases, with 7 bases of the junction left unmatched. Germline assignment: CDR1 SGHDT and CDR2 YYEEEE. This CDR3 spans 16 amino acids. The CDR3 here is CASSSGLAGAPETQYF. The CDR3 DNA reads TGTGCCAGCAGCTCCGGACTAGCGGGAGCTCCGGAGACCCAGTACTTC.

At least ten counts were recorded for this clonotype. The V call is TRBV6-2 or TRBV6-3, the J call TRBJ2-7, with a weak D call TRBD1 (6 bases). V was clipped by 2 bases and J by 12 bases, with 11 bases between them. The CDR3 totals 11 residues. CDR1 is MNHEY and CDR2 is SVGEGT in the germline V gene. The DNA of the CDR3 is TGTGCCAGCAGTTACCCGGACAGAACGTACTTC. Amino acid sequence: CASSYPDRTYF.

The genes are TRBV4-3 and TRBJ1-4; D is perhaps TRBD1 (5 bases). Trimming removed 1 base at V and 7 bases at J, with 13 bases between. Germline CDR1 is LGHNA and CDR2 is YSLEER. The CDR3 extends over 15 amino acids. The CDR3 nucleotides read TGCGCCAGCAGCCAAGGGGGCGCATCGGGTGAAAAACTGTTTTTT. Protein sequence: CASSQGGASGEKLFF.

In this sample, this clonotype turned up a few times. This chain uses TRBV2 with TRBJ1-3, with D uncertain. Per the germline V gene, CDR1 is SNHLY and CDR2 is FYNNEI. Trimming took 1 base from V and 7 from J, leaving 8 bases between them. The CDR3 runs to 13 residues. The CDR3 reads CASSEVRDNTIYF. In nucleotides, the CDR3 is TGTGCCAGCAGTGAAGTCAGAGATAACACCATATATTTT.

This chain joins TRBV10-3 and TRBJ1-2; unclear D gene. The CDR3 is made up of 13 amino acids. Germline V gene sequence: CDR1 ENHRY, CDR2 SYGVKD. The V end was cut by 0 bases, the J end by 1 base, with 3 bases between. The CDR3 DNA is TGTGCCATCAGTGAGTCGAATAACTATGGCTACACCTTC. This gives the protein CAISESNNYGYTF.

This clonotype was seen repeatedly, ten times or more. CDR3 region: CSARDPPEEQFF. Here the CDR3 DNA reads TGCAGTGCTAGGGACCCCCCTGAGGAGCAGTTCTTC. This chain joins TRBV20-1 and TRBJ2-1; D is ambiguous. The germline gives CDR1 DFQATT, CDR2 SNEGSKA (reference sequence). CDR3 length: 12 amino acids. Trimming shortened V by 3 bases and J by 10 bases, and 13 bases separated the two germline ends.

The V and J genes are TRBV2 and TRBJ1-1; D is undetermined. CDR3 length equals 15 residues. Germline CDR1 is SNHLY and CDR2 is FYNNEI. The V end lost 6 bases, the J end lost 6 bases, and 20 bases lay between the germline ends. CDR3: CASRPSEQTGAEAFF. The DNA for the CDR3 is TGTGCCAGCAGGCCATCGGAACAAACGGGCGCTGAAGCTTTCTTT. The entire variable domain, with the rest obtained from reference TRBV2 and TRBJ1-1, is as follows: EPEVTQTPSHQVTQMGQEVILRCVPISNHLYFYWYRQILGQKVEFLVSFYNNEISEKSEIFDDQFSVERPDGSNFTLKIRSTKLEDSAMYFCASRPSEQTGAEAFFGQGTRLTVV.

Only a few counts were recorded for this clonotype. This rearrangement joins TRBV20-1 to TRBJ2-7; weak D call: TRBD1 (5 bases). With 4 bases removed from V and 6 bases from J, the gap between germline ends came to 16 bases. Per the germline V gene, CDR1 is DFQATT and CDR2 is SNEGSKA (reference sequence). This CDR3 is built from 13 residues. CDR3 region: CSATVTQGGEQYF. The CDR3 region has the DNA TGCAGTGCTACCGTTACGCAGGGTGGCGAGCAGTACTTC.

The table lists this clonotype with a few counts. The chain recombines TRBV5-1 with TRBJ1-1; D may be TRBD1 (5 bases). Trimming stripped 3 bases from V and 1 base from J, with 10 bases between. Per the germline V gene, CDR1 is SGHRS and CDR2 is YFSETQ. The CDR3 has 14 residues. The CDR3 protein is CASSYGQRNTEAFF. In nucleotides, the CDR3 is TGCGCCAGCAGCTACGGACAAAGGAACACTGAAGCTTTCTTT.

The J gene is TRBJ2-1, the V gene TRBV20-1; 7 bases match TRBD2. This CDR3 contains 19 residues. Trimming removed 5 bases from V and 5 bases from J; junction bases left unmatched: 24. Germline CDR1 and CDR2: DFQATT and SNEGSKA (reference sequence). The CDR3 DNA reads TGCAGTGCTCGACTCGTGAGCAGCGGGGTGTCAAGGGGCAACAATGAGCAGTTCTTC. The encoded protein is CSARLVSSGVSRGNNEQFF.

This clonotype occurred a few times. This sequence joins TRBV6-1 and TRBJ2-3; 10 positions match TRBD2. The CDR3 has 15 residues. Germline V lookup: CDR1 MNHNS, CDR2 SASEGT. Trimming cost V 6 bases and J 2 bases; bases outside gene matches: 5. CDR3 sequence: CASRELAGTTDTQYF. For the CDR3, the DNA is TGTGCCAGCAGGGAACTAGCGGGGACCACAGATACGCAGTATTTT.

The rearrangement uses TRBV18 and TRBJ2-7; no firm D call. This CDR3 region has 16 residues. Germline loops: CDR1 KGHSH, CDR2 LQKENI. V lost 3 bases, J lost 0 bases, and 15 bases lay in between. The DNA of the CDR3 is TGTGCCAGCTCACCCTTCGGACCCCTTAGCTCCTACGAGCAGTACTTC. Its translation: CASSPFGPLSSYEQYF.

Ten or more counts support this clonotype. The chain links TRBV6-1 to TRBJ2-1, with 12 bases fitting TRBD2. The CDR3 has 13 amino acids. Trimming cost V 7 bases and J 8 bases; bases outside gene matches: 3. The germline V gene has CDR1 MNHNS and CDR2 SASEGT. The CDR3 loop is CASTRLAGDEQFF. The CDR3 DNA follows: TGTGCCAGCACCAGACTAGCGGGAGATGAGCAGTTCTTC.

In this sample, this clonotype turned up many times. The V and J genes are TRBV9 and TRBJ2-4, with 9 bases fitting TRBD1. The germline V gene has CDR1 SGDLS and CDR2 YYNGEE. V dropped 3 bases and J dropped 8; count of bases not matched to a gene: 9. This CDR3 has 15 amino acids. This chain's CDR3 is CASSARTGEADIQYF. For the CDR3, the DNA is TGTGCCAGCAGCGCCCGGACAGGGGAGGCCGACATTCAGTACTTC.

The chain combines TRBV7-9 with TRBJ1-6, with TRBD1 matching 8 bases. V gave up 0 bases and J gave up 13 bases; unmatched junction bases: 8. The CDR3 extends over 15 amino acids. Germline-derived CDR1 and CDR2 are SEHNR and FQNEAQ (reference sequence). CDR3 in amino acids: CASSLAGGQGHPLHF. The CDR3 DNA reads TGTGCCAGCAGCTTAGCCGGCGGACAGGGCCATCCCCTCCACTTT.

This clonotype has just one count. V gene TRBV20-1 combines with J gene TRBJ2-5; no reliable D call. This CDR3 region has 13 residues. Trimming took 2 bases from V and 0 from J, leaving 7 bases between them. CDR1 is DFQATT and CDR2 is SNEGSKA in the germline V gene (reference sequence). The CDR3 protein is CSARLGYQETQYF. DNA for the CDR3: TGCAGTGCTAGACTTGGGTACCAAGAGACCCAGTACTTC.

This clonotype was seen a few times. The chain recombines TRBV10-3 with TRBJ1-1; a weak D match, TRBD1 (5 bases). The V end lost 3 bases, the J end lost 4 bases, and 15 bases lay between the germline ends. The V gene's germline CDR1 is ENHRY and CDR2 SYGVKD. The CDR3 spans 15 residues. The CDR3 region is CAISDPGIRGTEAFF. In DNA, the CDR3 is TGTGCCATCAGTGACCCAGGGATCCGGGGCACTGAAGCTTTCTTT.

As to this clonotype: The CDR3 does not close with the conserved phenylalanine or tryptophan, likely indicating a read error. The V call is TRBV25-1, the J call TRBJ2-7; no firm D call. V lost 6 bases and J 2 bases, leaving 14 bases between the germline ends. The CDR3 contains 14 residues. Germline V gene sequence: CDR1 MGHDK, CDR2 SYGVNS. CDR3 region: CASSLVLPPYEQYL. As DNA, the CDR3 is TGTGCCAGCAGCTTGGTCCTACCCCCCTACGAGCAGTACCTC.

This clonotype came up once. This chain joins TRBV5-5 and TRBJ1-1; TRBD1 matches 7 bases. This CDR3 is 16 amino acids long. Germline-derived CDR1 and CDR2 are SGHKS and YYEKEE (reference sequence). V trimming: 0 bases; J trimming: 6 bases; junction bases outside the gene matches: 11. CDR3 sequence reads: CASSLDTGDQSAEAFF. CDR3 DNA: TGTGCCAGCAGCTTGGACACAGGGGACCAATCCGCTGAAGCTTTCTTT.

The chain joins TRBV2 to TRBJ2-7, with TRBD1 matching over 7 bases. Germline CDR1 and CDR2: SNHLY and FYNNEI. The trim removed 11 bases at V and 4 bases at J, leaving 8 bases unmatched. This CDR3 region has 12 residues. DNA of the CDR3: TGTGCCTGGACAGGACCACTTTACGAGCAGTACTTC. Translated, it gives CAWTGPLYEQYF. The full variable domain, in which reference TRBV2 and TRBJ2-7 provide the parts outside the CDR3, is EPEVTQTPSHQVTQMGQEVILRCVPISNHLYFYWYRQILGQKVEFLVSFYNNEISEKSEIFDDQFSVERPDGSNFTLKIRSTKLEDSAMYFCAWTGPLYEQYFGPGTRLTVT.

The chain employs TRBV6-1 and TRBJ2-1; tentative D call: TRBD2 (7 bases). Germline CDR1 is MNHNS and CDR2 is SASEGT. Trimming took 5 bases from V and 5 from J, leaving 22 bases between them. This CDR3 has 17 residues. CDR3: CASSPPEQGLADNEQFF. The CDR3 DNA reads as TGTGCCAGCAGTCCACCGGAGCAGGGGCTAGCGGACAATGAGCAGTTCTTC.

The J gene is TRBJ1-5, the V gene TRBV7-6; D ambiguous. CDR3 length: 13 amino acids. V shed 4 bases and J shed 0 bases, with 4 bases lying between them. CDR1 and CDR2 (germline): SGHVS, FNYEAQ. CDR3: CASSSSSNQPQHF. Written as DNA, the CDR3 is TGTGCCAGCAGCTCGAGTAGCAATCAGCCCCAGCATTTT.

CDR3 loop: CATSDPSGGTDTQYF. The CDR3 coding sequence is TGTGCCACCAGTGATCCGAGCGGGGGCACAGATACGCAGTATTTT. The V gene is TRBV24-1, the J gene TRBJ2-3; 7 bases line up with TRBD2. V shed 3 bases, J shed 1 base, and the junction held 3 bases outside the gene matches. Looked up from germline, CDR1 is KGHDR and CDR2 is SFDVKD. The CDR3 has 15 amino acids.

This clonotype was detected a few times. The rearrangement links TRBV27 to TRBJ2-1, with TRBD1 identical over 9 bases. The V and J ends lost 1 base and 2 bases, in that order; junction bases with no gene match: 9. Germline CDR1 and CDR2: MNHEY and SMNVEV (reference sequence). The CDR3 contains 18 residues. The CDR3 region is CASSLYPLGDRAYNEQFF. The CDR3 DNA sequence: TGTGCCAGCAGTTTATATCCACTTGGGGACAGGGCCTACAATGAGCAGTTCTTC.

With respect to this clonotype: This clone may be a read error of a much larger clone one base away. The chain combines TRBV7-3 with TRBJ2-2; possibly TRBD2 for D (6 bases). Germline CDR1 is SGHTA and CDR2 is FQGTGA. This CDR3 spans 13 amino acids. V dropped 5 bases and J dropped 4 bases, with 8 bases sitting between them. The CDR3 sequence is CASSQGLTGELFF. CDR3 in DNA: TGTGCCAGCAGCCAGGGACTCACCGGGGAGCTGTTTTTT.

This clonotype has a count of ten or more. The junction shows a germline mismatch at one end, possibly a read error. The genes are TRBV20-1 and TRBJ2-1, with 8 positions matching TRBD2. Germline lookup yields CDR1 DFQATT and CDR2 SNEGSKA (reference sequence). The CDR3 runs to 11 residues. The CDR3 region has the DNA TGCAGTGCTAGACTCTGGGGACTAGTACACTTC. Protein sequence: CSARLWGLVHF.

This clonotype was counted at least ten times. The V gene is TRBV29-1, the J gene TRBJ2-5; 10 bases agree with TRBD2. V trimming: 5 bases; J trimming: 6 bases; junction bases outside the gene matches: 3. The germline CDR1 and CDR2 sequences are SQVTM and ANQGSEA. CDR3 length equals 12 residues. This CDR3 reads CSVLAGGQTQYF. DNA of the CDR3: TGCAGCGTTTTAGCGGGAGGTCAGACCCAGTACTTC.